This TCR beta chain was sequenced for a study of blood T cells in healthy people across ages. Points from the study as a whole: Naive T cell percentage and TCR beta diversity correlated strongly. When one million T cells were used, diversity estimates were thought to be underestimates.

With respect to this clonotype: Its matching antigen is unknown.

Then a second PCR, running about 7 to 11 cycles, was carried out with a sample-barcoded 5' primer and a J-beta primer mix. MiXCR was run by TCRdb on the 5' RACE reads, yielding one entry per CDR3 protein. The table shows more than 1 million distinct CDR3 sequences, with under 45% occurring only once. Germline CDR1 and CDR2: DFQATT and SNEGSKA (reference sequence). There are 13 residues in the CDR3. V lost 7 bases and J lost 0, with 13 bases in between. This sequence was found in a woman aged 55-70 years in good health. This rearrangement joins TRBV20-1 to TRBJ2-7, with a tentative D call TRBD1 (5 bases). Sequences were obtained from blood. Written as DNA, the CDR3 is TGCAGTGTTAGGACATTTAGCTCCTACGAGCAGTACTTC. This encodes CSVRTFSSYEQYF.